This note documents a single T cell receptor (beta chain) sequence. Libraries were prepared by immunoSEQ multiplex PCR; TCRdb keeps only in-frame clonotypes and omits some of them. The sample holds about 43,000 clones; roughly 94% are singletons and the top ten take under 30%. Trimming stripped 7 bases from V and 6 bases from J, with 15 bases between. The CDR3 runs to 13 residues. The germline V gene has CDR1 LGHNT and CDR2 FRNRAP. The data were taken from a study of control samples from healthy donors and cancer patients. The sequence came from a man in his sixties in good health. The chain uses TRBV12-5 and TRBJ1-1; D is perhaps TRBD1 (6 bases). Input material: blood. The CDR3 sequence is CASALGGSAEAFF. DNA of the CDR3: TGTGCTAGTGCCCTCGGGGGCAGCGCTGAAGCTTTCTTT.